A selection of T cell receptor beta chains follows, all from one sample in a study of blood T cell repertoires in COVID-19. This table comes from immunoSEQ multiplex PCR, and its TCRdb copy is limited to in-frame clones, with some not included. The sample shows 120,000 to 150,000 clones, approximately 90% of them seen only once. Source material: peripheral blood. The origin of the receptors is a woman between 50 and 59 years old with acute or convalescent COVID-19. Each CDR3 is given with its conserved first and last residue.

CDR3 protein,J gene,V gene
CSVEPMTSGGYYEQYF,TRBJ2-7,TRBV29-1
CAWARGQYTEAFF,TRBJ1-1,TRBV30
CASSQNESPEQFF,TRBJ2-1,TRBV3-1/TRBV3-2
CASSISGNSYEQYF,TRBJ2-7,TRBV19
CAWRRGGSSYEQYF,TRBJ2-7,TRBV30
CASSQGKGNYGYTF,TRBJ1-2,TRBV3-1/TRBV3-2
CAIRPSLAGEIYEQYF,TRBJ2-7,TRBV10-3
CASSLDLAGLYNEQFF,TRBJ2-1,TRBV5-4
CASSFGLASTDTQYF,TRBJ2-3,TRBV28
CASSPGSYPTYEQYF,TRBJ2-7,TRBV7-3
CASSVGGYTEAFF,TRBJ1-1,TRBV21-1
CASSPSGKVTYEQYF,TRBJ2-7,TRBV6-6
CASSSDRDSKNSPLHF,TRBJ1-6,TRBV11-2
CASRLRDRETKNIQYF,TRBJ2-4,TRBV28
CATSRVQGGTDTQYF,TRBJ2-3,TRBV15
CASSHFERGRDTQYF,TRBJ2-3,TRBV3-1/TRBV3-2
CASRDPGQGTYEQYF,TRBJ2-7,TRBV4-1
CASSPREYGGYGAFF,TRBJ1-1,TRBV4-1
CAISPRDRDRGGEQYF,TRBJ2-7,TRBV10-3
CASRASGRLSSYNEQFF,TRBJ2-1,TRBV5-1
CAWRVRPGATQYF,TRBJ2-3,TRBV30
CASSSRTSGGADTQYF,TRBJ2-3,TRBV6-6
CASSPRRGNTEAFF,TRBJ1-1,TRBV3-1/TRBV3-2
CASSYRRGDNEQFF,TRBJ2-1,TRBV6-6
CASSQSTLNTEAFF,TRBJ1-1,TRBV5-1
CASSISGPPSQETQYF,TRBJ2-5,TRBV11-3
CAWSSSSGITDTQYF,TRBJ2-3,TRBV30
CSGTTGTAYGYTF,TRBJ1-2,TRBV29-1
CATSRSGTEIYEQYF,TRBJ2-7,TRBV15
CASSEGLSGRYEGYEQFF,TRBJ2-1,TRBV2